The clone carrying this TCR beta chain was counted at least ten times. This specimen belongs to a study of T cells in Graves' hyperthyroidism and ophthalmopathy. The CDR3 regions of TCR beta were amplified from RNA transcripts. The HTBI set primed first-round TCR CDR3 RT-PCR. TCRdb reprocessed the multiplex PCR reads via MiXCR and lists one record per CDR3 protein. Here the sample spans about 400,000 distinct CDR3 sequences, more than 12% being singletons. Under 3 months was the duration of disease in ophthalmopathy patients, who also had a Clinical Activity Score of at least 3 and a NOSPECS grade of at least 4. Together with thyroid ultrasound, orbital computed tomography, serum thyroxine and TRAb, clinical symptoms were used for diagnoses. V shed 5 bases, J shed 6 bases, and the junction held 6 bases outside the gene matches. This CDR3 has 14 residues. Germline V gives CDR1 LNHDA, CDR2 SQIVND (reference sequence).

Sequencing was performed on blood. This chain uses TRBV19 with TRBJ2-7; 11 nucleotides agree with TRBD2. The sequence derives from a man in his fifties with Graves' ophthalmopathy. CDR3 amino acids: CASSELAGAVEQYF. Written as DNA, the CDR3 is TGTGCCAGTAGTGAACTAGCGGGAGCGGTCGAGCAGTACTTC.